This T cell receptor beta chain was observed in a study of cytomegalovirus exposure and HLA in healthy donors (TCRdb year 2017). Context from the whole study: An earlier analysis of fewer than 750 of the donors reported 276 Gb of sequence data and 117 million unique TCR beta sequences obtained from 180 million or so T cells. An early release that covered some 640 HLA-typed donors contained approximately 300 gigabases of sequencing data and 65 million to 100 million unique TCR sequences. Of the 350 to 400 genotyped donors, approximately 82% fell in the genetic ancestry cluster associated with self-reported Caucasian donors. The study aimed to test whether signatures of past pathogen exposure could be identified by cataloging public T cell receptors. Using immunosequencing, the study profiled T cell repertoires from some 670 subjects and related those repertoires to cytomegalovirus serostatus. Along with the roughly 700-subject first cohort, a separate validation cohort of around 110 different subjects was used. To predict cytomegalovirus infection status, the study combined high-throughput TCR immunosequencing, statistical association of individual TCRs with disease status, and machine learning. In a later analysis, previously published TCR beta repertoires from about 670 donors were re-analyzed and high-resolution HLA genotyping was added so that TCR occurrence patterns could be studied. The later analysis used no new phenotypic data to find candidate immune exposures, relying instead on TCR beta sequences and their occurrence across donors. To decide whether each TCR beta V gene segment behaved as functional or pseudogenic, an earlier analysis of approximately 620 of the donors relied on high-throughput TCR beta sequencing. Donor age, sex, ethnicity and CMV serostatus were collected together with the repertoire data. In a later genetic analysis, genome-wide SNP genotypes for about three fifths of the roughly 670 donors were used, and that subset was treated as a discovery cohort. All discovery cohort repertoires had been generated on a single sequencing platform. HLA typing covered class I and class II loci at four-digit resolution. The number of typed donors differed by locus: about 620-640 for A, B, C, DRB1 and DQB1; some 500 for DQA1; around 580 for DPA1; and about 450 for DPB1. Roughly 5 DR-DQ haplotypes were treated as single units for association and clustering because of strong linkage in the cohort. Across about 370 genotyped donors of the cohort, an average of approximately 220,000 unique TCR beta nucleotide sequences per donor were sequenced, and 15% to 20% of those sequences were non-productive. On the study overall, not on this receptor specifically: The authors suggested that the approach could potentially be extended to other disease states and immunological phenotypes. A later analysis associated about 17,000 TCR beta sequences with specific HLA alleles at a false discovery rate of 0.05. The only immune exposure information available for the cohort was CMV serostatus. The 87-base-pair reads could not distinguish some IMGT-functional V segments, including TRBV6-2 and TRBV6-3, so those segments were excluded. A total of 150 or so TCR beta chains were listed by the study as associated with cytomegalovirus. A later genetic analysis reported fewer N-insertions in productive TCRs among donors in an Asian-associated ancestry cluster than the roughly 690-donor mean. In a later analysis, HLA-associated TCR beta chains were found to be more clonally expanded and to have lower generation probabilities than equally common non-associated chains. Across donors, most TCR sequences were observed very rarely, whereas some public TCRs were present in many individuals. A further reported finding was that TCR beta sequences accurately predicted the HLA-A and HLA-B alleles for most subjects in the first cohort. In a later analysis, most CMV-associated TCR beta chains were found to appear HLA-restricted, with HLA associations seemingly driven largely by CMV exposure. In this cohort, only TCR beta chains were sequenced, and detectable features were limited by the absence of alpha or paired-chain data. A later analysis found that TCR association rates varied across HLA loci, with DRB1 alleles showing the most associated TCRs and HLA-C alleles the fewest. Roughly uniform sequencing depth across donors was assumed in presence/absence analyses, although this assumption may not hold. Correlated functional status among segregating V segments might reflect linkage disequilibrium, but an unknown experimental factor could not be ruled out. A later analysis reported that several top co-occurrence clusters appeared linked to parvovirus B19, influenza, CMV and Epstein-Barr virus. When HLA alleles, especially DR and DQ, strongly co-occurred, TCR associations were difficult to assign to individual alleles. A cluster of highly shared sequence variants was judged likely to be a technical artifact of the sequencing pipeline. In an earlier analysis of some 500 of the donors, most TCR beta V segments appeared in productive rearrangements about 87% or about 30% of the time, broadly matching IMGT annotations. The earlier analysis of approximately 560 of the donors excluded some 15 rarely observed V segments, including chromosome 9 orphons, because counts were too low. Cytomegalovirus status was reported to be diagnosed by the classifier with high specificity and sensitivity in both the original and validation cohorts. Because some donors lacked HLA typing at each locus, the association tests relied only on the typed subset. In vitro tests confirmed that a few of the cytomegalovirus-associated TCR beta chains recognize cytomegalovirus antigens. An association between a missense DCLRE1C variant and V-gene and J-gene trimming of TCR beta chains was found in a later genetic analysis and replicated in an independent cohort.

The cohort was made up of 500 to 800 healthy bone marrow donors. At the time of sampling, all cohort members were nominally healthy, though unrecorded immune exposures were likely present. The donor was CMV seropositive and belonged to the group of more than 250 seropositive cohort members. A peripheral blood sample was provided by each donor, and peripheral blood mononuclear cells were used for TCR beta sequencing. Genomic DNA extraction from the blood cell samples was performed with the Qiagen DNeasy Blood Extraction Kit. The CDR3 goes from the cysteine to the phenylalanine over 13 residues. Only the CDR3 region is kept as DNA, spanning 39 bases read in frame from base 1. From the germline V gene, CDR1 is SGHTA and CDR2 is FQGNSA. Between the V and J ends, shortened by 1 base and 1 base respectively, the junction contains 4 bases. The library was produced with the immunoSEQ multiplex PCR assay. A mixture of 60 forward primers for TCR Vbeta segments and 13 reverse primers for TCR Jbeta segments was used in the multiplex PCR. The CDR3 region of rearranged TCR beta genes was amplified from genomic DNA by a multiplex PCR assay. On the Illumina HiSeq System, the amplified TCR beta libraries were sequenced as 87-base-pair reads. Per the original workflow: A later analysis tallied tens of millions of unique TCR beta chains across the 600 to 700 repertoires, and some 12 million of those chains were shared by two or more donors. Raw reads were error-corrected and collapsed into unique sequences by a nearest-neighbor algorithm in which closely related sequences were merged to remove PCR and sequencing errors. CDR3 sequences were aligned to IMGT reference sequences to assign V, D and J gene segments. For a sequence to be retained, a match of at least six nucleotides to both a V gene segment and a J gene segment was required. Rearrangements were called productive when the CDR3 lacked stop codons and stayed in frame with V and J; all others were non-productive. Following IMGT convention, CDR3 was defined as the stretch from the second conserved V-encoded cysteine to the conserved J-encoded phenylalanine. In an earlier analysis of roughly 610 of the donors, sequences lacking an unambiguous match to a single V gene segment were excluded. In an earlier analysis of several hundred of the donors, a V segment was called functional when productive rearrangements were above 56.7%, and segregating when the standard deviation between donors exceeded 5%. To diagnose cytomegalovirus status from the catalog of TCR beta chain sequences, a statistical classification framework was built. In a later analysis, TCR nucleotide sequences were compared against IMGT/GENE-DB human TR gene sequences so that V and J genes could be assigned. Using the TCRdist pipeline, a later analysis assigned CDR3 sequences along with most-parsimonious VDJ recombination scenarios. In a later analysis, each TCR beta chain was defined by its CDR3 amino acid sequence together with its V-gene family, and reads without a unique V-gene family were excluded. As a way to deal with suspected cross-contamination and a sequencing artifact, a later analysis dropped 450 to 700 nucleotide sequences that were highly shared and had low generation probability. For each public chain, a later analysis derived a clonal expansion index from normalized ranks of inferred template counts within each repertoire. A later analysis computed generation probabilities with a VDJ recombination model fitted to out-of-frame rearrangements, and checked the results against IGoR. Hypergeometric tests were used in a later analysis to score TCR-TCR, TCR-HLA and TCR-CMV co-occurrence, with a repertoire-size bias correction applied to the TCR pairs. To estimate false discovery rates, a later analysis permuted the HLA or CMV assignments 20 times. In a later analysis, co-occurring TCRs were grouped using DBSCAN, and TCRdist sequence similarity was added for clustering within HLA-allele-positive subsets. Co-occurrence clustering excluded repertoires with fewer than 30,000 or more than 120,000 public chains, plus five with anomalous nucleotide sharing. The table comes from immuneACCESS by way of TCRdb, which keeps in-frame sequences with V and J called. Part of the clones is missing from these tables; in studies checked, under half for an unresolved V gene and the rest for unknown reasons. V and J calls and clone size come straight from that table; D and trimming were deduced from the DNA. This sample has under 200,000 clones in its table, and 75% to 85% of those were observed once. Of the sample, roughly 10% falls within the top ten clones.

Of note for this clone: Its cognate antigen has yet to be identified. No much larger clonotype is one base removed from it; base qualities were not supplied.

Sequencing was performed on PBMCs. The clonotype was recovered from a man in his fifties or sixties in good health and CMV-seropositive. This chain joins TRBV7-2 to TRBJ2-5; the D segment cannot be called with confidence. The DNA sequence reads TGTGCCAGCAGCTTAGGACTCCAAGAGACCCAGTACTTC. Its coded protein is CASSLGLQETQYF.